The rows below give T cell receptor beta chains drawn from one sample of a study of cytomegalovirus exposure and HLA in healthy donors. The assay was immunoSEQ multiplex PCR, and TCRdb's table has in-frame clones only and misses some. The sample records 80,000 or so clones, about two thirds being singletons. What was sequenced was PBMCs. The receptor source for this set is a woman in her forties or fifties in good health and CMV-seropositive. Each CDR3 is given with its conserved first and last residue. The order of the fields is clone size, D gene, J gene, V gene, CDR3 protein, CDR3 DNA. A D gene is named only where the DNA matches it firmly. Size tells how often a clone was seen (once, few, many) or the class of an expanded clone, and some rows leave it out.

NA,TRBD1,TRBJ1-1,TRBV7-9,CASRQGQLVLDTEAFF,TGTGCCAGCAGACAGGGACAGCTCGTTTTGGACACTGAAGCTTTCTTT
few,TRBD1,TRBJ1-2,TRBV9,CASSVEGTGGYTF,TGTGCCAGCAGCGTAGAGGGGACAGGGGGCTACACCTTC
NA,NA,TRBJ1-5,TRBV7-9,CSSSLYTGQTYSNQPQHF,TGTTCCAGCAGCTTATACACAGGGCAAACATATAGCAATCAGCCCCAGCATTTT
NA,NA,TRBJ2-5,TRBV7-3,CASSTNTGQQETQYF,TGTGCCAGCAGCACCAATACGGGACAACAAGAGACCCAGTACTTC
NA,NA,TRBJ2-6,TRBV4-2,CASSLEGENSGANVLTF,TGTGCCAGCAGCCTCGAGGGGGAAAACTCTGGGGCCAACGTCCTGACTTTC
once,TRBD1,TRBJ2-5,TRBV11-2,CASSRGTGKETQYF,TGTGCCAGCAGCAGGGGGACAGGGAAAGAGACCCAGTACTTC
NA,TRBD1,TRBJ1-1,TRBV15,CATSRDGQGRTEAFF,TGTGCCACCAGCAGAGATGGACAGGGAAGGACTGAAGCTTTCTTT
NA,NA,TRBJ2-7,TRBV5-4,CASSLQGVNEQYF,TGTGCCAGCAGTCTACAGGGTGTGAACGAGCAGTACTTC
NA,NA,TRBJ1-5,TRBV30,CAWQASGDVLYDIVSQPQHF,TGTGCCTGGCAAGCGTCAGGGGACGTCCTTTACGATATAGTAAGTCAGCCCCAGCATTTT
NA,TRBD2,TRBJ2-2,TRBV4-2,CASSRSGGGLPGELFF,TGTGCCAGCAGCCGGAGTGGCGGGGGGTTACCCGGGGAGCTGTTTTTT
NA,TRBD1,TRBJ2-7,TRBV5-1,CASSKTGGQYEQYF,TGCGCCAGCAGCAAGACAGGGGGGCAATACGAGCAGTACTTC
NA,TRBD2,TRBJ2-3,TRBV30,CAWSVSGGATDTQYF,TGTGCCTGGAGTGTAAGCGGGGGGGCAACAGATACGCAGTATTTT
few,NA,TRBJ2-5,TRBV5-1,CASSLLGLWGTQYF,TGCGCCAGCAGCTTGCTCGGACTATGGGGGACCCAGTACTTC
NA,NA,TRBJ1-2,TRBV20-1,CSAWGDYGYTF,TGCAGTGCCTGGGGGGACTATGGCTACACCTTC
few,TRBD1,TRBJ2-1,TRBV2,CASTWTGNEQFF,TGTGCCAGCACCTGGACAGGGAATGAGCAGTTCTTC
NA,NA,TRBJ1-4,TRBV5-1,CASSKSTATNEKLFF,TGCGCCAGCAGCAAAAGTACTGCAACTAATGAAAAACTGTTTTTT
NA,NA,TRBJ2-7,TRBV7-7,CASSSLMGAHEQYF,TGTGCCAGCAGCTCCCTCATGGGGGCCCACGAGCAGTACTTC
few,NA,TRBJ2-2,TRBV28,CASSLGLLTGELFF,TGTGCCAGCAGCCTGGGACTTCTAACCGGGGAGCTGTTTTTT
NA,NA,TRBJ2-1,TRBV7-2,CASSFGLWSGGPNNEQFF,TGTGCCAGCAGCTTTGGGTTGTGGTCCGGGGGTCCGAACAATGAGCAGTTCTTC
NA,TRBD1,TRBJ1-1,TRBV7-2,CASSLVFGGGAHEAFF,TGTGCCAGCAGCTTGGTTTTTGGAGGGGGCGCCCATGAAGCTTTCTTT
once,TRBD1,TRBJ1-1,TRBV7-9,CASSARPGQGAGGTEAFF,TGTGCCAGCAGCGCCCGGCCCGGACAGGGGGCAGGAGGCACTGAAGCTTTCTTT
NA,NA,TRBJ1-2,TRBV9,CASSVEGGGYTF,TGTGCCAGCAGCGTAGAGGGCGGGGGCTACACCTTC
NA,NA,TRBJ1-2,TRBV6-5,CASSYLQGGNYGYTF,TGTGCCAGCAGTTATCTTCAGGGAGGAAACTATGGCTACACCTTC
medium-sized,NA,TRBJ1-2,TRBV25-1,CASFTGNGYTF,TGTGCCAGCTTCACAGGGAATGGCTACACCTTC
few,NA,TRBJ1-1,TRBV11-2,CASSPAGWYTTEAFF,TGTGCCAGCAGCCCCGCAGGGTGGTACACCACTGAAGCTTTCTTT
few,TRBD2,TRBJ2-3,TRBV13,CASSSWTSATTDTQYF,TGTGCCAGCAGCAGCTGGACTAGCGCGACCACAGATACGCAGTATTTT
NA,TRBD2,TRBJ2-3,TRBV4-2,CASSQSGGPGDTQYF,TGTGCCAGCAGCCAGTCGGGGGGGCCTGGAGATACGCAGTATTTT
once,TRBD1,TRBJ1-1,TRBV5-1,CASAVVGQGVGTEAFF,TGCGCCAGCGCGGTAGTAGGACAGGGGGTCGGCACTGAAGCTTTCTTT
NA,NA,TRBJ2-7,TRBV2,CASSYPPGHNYEQYF,TGTGCCAGCAGCTACCCCCCGGGACACAACTACGAGCAGTACTTC
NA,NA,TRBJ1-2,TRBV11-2,CASSPSRTYNPLYGYTF,TGTGCCAGCAGCCCCTCCAGGACATACAACCCCCTCTATGGCTACACCTTC
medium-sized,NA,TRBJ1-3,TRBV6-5,CASRTGSGNTIYF,TGTGCCAGCAGAACAGGGTCTGGAAACACCATATATTTT
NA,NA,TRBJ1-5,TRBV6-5,CASKEAQPQHF,TGTGCCAGCAAGGAGGCCCAGCCCCAGCATTTT
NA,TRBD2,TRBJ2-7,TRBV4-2,CASSQVGGGGLGEQYF,TGTGCCAGCAGCCAAGTCGGGGGGGGAGGCTTAGGCGAGCAGTACTTC
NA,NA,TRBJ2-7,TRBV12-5,CASGLVLSGFVHEQYF,TGTGCTAGTGGTTTGGTACTCTCAGGTTTTGTCCACGAGCAGTACTTC
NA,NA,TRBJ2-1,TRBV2,CASRPDRINEFF,TGTGCCAGCAGGCCCGACAGGATCAATGAGTTCTTC
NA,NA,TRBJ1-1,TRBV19,CASSMVGDAEAFF,TGTGCCAGTAGTATGGTAGGGGATGCTGAAGCTTTCTTT
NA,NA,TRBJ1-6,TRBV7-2,CASSLGQNYISPLHF,TGTGCCAGCAGCTTAGGACAGAATTATATTTCACCCCTCCACTTT
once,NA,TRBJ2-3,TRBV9,CASSRGYSTDTQYF,TGTGCCAGCAGCAGGGGGTATAGCACAGATACGCAGTATTTT
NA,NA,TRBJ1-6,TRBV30,CAGEVGRTSSYNSPLHF,TGTGCCGGGGAAGTCGGACGGACTAGCTCCTATAATTCACCCCTCCACTTT
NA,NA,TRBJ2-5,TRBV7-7,CASSLGVAGSQETQYF,TGTGCCAGCAGCTTAGGCGTCGCAGGGTCTCAAGAGACCCAGTACTTC
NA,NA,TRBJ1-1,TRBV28,CASRESFIQGMNTEAFF,TGTGCCAGCAGAGAGTCTTTTATACAGGGTATGAACACTGAAGCTTTCTTT
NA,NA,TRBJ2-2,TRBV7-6,CASSYRSDGHGELFF,TGTGCCAGCAGCTACCGGAGTGACGGTCACGGGGAGCTGTTTTTT
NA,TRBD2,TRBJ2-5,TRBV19,CVTSGGMGETQYF,TGTGTCACCTCCGGGGGGATGGGAGAGACCCAGTACTTC
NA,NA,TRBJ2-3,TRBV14,CASSQDLASDTQYF,TGTGCCAGCAGCCAAGATCTGGCTTCAGATACGCAGTATTTT
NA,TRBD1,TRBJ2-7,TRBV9,CASSGTDRGLYEQYF,TGTGCCAGCAGCGGGACGGACAGGGGGCTCTACGAGCAGTACTTC
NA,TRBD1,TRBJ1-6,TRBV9,CASSARQGLGSPLHF,TGTGCCAGCAGCGCCCGACAGGGACTCGGTTCACCCCTCCACTTT
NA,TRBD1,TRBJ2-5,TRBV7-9,CASSRDRDRETQYF,TGTGCCAGCAGCCGGGACAGGGACAGGGAGACCCAGTACTTC
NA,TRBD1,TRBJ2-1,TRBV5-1,CASSLDGQGTYNEQFF,TGCGCCAGCAGCTTGGATGGACAGGGTACATACAATGAGCAGTTCTTC
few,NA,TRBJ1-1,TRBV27,CASSTQDRNTEAFF,TGTGCCAGCAGTACCCAGGACAGGAACACTGAAGCTTTCTTT